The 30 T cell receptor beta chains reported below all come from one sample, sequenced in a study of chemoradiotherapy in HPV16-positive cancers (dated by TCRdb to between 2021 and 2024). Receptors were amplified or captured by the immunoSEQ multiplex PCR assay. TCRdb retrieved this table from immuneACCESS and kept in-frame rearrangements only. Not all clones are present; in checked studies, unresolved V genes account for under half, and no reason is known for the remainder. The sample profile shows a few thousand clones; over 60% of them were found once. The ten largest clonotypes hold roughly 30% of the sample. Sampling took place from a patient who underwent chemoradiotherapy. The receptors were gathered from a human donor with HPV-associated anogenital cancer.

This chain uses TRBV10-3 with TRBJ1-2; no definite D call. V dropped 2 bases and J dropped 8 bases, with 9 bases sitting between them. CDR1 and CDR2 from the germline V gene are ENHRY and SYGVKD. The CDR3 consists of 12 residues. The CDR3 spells CAISEPSGGYTF. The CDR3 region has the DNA TGTGCCATCAGTGAGCCATCGGGCGGCTACACCTTC.

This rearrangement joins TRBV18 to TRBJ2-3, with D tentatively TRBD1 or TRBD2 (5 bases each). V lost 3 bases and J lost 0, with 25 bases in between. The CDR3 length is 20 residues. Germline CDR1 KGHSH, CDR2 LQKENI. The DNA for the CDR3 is TGTGCCAGCTCACCCCGCTTGGTAGCTGTCGGGGCCCTTAGCACAGATACGCAGTATTTT. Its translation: CASSPRLVAVGALSTDTQYF.

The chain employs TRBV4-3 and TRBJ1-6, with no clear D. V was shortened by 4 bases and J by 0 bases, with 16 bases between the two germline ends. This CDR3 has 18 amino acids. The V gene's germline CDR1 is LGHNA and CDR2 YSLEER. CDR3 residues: CASSPSGALGSYNSPLHF. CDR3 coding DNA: TGCGCCAGCAGCCCTTCAGGTGCTCTCGGCTCCTATAATTCACCCCTCCACTTT.

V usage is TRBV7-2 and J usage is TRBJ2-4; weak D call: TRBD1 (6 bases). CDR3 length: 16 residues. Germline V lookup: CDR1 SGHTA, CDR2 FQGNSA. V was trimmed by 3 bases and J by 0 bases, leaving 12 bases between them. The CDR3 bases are TGTGCCAGCAGCTTCAGCAGGACAGTAGCCAAAAACATTCAGTACTTC. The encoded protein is CASSFSRTVAKNIQYF.

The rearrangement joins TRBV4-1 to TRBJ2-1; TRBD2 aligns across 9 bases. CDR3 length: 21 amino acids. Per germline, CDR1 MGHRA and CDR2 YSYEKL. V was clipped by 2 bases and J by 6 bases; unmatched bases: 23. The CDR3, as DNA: TGCGCCAGCAGCCAAAGGCCCCCCGGAGCAACTAGCGGGTCTAGCCGCAATGAGCAGTTCTTC. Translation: CASSQRPPGATSGSSRNEQFF.

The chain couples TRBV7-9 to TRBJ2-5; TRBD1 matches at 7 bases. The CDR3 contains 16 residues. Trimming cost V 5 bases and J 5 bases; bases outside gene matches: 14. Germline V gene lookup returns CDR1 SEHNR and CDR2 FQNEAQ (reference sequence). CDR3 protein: CASSPGWDSLRETQYF. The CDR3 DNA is TGTGCCAGCAGCCCAGGGTGGGACAGCTTACGTGAGACCCAGTACTTC.

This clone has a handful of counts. DNA of the CDR3: TGTGCCAGTAGTGTCGGTCCATATAATTCACCCCTCCACTTT. The encoded protein is CASSVGPYNSPLHF. This chain connects TRBV19 to TRBJ1-6; D not certain. Germline V gene sequence: CDR1 LNHDA, CDR2 SQIVND (reference sequence). The CDR3 is 14 residues long. V was trimmed by 5 bases and J by 4 bases, leaving 9 bases between them.

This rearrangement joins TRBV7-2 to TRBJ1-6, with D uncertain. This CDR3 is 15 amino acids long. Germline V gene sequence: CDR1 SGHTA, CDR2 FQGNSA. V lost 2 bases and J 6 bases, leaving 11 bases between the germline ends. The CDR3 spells CASSLNPAVNSPLHF. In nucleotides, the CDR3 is TGTGCCAGCAGCTTAAACCCGGCTGTTAATTCACCCCTCCACTTT. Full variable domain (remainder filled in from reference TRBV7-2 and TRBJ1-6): GAGVSQSPSNKVTEKGKDVELRCDPISGHTALYWYRQSLGQGLEFLIYFQGNSAPDKSGLPSDRFSAERTGGSVSTLTIQRTQQEDSAVYLCASSLNPAVNSPLHFGNGTRLTVT.

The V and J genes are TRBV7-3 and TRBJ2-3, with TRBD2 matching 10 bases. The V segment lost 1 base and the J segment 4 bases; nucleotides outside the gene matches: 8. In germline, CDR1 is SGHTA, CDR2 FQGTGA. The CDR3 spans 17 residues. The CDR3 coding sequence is TGTGCCAGCAGCTTAATCAGCGGGAGGGCCTTAGCAGATACGCAGTATTTT. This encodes CASSLISGRALADTQYF.

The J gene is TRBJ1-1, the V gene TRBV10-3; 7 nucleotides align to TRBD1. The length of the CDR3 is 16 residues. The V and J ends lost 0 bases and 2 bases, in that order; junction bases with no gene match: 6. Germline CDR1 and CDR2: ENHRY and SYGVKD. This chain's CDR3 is CAISESNGQVNTEAFF. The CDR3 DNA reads TGTGCCATCAGTGAGTCGAATGGACAGGTTAACACTGAAGCTTTCTTT.

The CDR3 coding sequence is TGCGCCACCTCAGACCCCGGAGGGACTGAAGCTTTCTTT. Amino acids: CATSDPGGTEAFF. The genes are TRBV4-3 and TRBJ1-1; D remains ambiguous. Germline CDR1 LGHNA, CDR2 YSLEER. This CDR3 has 13 amino acids. V was pared by 10 bases and J by 5 bases, with 17 bases between.

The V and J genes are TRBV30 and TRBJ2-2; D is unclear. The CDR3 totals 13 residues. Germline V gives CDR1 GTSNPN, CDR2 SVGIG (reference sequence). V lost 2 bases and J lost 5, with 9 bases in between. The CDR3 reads CAWSSRSTGELFF. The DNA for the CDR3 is TGTGCCTGGAGTTCGAGATCTACCGGGGAGCTGTTTTTT.

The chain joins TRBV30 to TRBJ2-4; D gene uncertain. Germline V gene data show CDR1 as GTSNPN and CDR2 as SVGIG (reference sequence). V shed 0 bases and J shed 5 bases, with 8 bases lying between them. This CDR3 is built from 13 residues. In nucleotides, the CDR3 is TGTGCCTGGAGTGTTGGTCTGGAAAACATTCAGTACTTC. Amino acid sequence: CAWSVGLENIQYF.

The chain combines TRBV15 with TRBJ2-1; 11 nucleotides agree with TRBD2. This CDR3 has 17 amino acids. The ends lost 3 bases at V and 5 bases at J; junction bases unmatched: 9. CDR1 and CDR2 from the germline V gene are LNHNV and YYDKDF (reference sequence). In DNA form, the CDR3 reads TGTGCCACCAGCAGGAGAGGGGTGGGACTAGCGGACAATGAGCAGTTCTTC. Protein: CATSRRGVGLADNEQFF.

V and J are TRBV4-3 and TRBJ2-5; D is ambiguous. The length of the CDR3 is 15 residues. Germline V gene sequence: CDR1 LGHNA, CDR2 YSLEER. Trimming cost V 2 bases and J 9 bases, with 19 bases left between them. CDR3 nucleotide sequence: TGCGCCAGCAGCCAATCGATGGAATTCGGTGGGGCCCAGTACTTC. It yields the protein CASSQSMEFGGAQYF.

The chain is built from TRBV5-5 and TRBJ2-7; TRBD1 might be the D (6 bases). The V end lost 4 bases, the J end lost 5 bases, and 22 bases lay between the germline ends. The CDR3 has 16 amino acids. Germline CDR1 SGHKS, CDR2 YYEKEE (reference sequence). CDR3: CASSTTGWTLYDEQYF. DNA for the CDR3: TGTGCCAGCAGCACTACAGGGTGGACCCTTTACGACGAGCAGTACTTC.

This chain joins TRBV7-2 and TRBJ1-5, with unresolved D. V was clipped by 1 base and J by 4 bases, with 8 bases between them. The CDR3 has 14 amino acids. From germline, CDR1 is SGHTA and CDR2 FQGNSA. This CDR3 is CASSLDRYNQPQHF. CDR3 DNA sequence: TGTGCCAGCAGCTTAGACCGGTATAATCAGCCCCAGCATTTT.

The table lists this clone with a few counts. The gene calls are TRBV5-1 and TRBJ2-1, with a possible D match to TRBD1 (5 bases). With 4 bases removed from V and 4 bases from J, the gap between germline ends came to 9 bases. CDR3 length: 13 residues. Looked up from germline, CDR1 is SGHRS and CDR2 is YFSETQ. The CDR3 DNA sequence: TGCGCCAGCAGCAATAGGGGTTACAATGAGCAGTTCTTC. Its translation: CASSNRGYNEQFF.

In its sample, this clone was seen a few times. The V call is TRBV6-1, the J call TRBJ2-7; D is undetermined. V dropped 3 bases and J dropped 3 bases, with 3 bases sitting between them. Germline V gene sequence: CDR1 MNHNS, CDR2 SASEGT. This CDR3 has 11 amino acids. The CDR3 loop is CASSDIYEQYF. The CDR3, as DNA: TGTGCCAGCAGTGACATCTACGAGCAGTACTTC.

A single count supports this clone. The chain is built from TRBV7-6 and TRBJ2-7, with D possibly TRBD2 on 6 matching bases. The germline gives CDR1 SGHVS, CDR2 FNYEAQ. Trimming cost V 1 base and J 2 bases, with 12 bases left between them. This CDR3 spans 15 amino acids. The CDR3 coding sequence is TGTGCCAGCAGCTTAGGGAGCGGAGGGGCCTACGAGCAGTACGTC. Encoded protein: CASSLGSGGAYEQYV.

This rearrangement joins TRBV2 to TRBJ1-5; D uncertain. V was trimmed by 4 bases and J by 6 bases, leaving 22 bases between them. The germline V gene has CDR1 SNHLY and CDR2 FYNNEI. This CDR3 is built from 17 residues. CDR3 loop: CASSVPGPAPGSQPQHF. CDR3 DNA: TGTGCCAGCAGTGTCCCAGGACCTGCGCCGGGGAGTCAGCCCCAGCATTTT. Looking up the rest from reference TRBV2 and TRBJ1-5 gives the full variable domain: EPEVTQTPSHQVTQMGQEVILRCVPISNHLYFYWYRQILGQKVEFLVSFYNNEISEKSEIFDDQFSVERPDGSNFTLKIRSTKLEDSAMYFCASSVPGPAPGSQPQHFGDGTRLSIL.

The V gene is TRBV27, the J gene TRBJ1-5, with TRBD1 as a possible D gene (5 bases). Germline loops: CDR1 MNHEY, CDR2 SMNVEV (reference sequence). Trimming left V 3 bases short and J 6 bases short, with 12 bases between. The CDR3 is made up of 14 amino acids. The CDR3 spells CASSFSREGQPQHF. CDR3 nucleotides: TGTGCCAGCAGTTTTTCCAGGGAGGGTCAGCCCCAGCATTTT.

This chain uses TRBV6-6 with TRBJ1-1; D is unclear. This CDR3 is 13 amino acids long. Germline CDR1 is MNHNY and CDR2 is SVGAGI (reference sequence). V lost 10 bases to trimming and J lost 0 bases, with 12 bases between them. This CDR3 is CATPMPMNTEAFF. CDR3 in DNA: TGTGCCACCCCCATGCCTATGAACACTGAAGCTTTCTTT.

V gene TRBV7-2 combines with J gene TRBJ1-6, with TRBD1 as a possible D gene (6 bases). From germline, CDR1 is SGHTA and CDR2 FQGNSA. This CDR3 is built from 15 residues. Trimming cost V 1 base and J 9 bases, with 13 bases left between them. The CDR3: CASSLEGGSISPLHF. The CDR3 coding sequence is TGTGCCAGCAGCTTAGAAGGGGGGTCCATTTCACCCCTCCACTTT. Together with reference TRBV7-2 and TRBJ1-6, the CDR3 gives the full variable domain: GAGVSQSPSNKVTEKGKDVELRCDPISGHTALYWYRQSLGQGLEFLIYFQGNSAPDKSGLPSDRFSAERTGGSVSTLTIQRTQQEDSAVYLCASSLEGGSISPLHFGNGTRLTVT.

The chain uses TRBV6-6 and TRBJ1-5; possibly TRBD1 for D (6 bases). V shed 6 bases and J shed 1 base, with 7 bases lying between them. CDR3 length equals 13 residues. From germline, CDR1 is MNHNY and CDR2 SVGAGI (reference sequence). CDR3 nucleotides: TGTGCCAGCAGCGGACAGAGCAATCAGCCCCAGCATTTT. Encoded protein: CASSGQSNQPQHF.

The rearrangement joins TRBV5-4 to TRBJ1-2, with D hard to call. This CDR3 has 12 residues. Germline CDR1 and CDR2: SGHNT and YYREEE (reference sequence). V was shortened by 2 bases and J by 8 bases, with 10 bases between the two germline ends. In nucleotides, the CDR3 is TGTGCCAGCAGCTTAGGATTTCGGGGCTACACCTTC. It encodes CASSLGFRGYTF.

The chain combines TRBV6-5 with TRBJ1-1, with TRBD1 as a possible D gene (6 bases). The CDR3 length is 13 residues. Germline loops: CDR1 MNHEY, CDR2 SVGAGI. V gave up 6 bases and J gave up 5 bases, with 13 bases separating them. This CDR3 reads CASSPGVQTEAFF. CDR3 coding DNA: TGTGCCAGCAGCCCAGGGGTGCAGACTGAAGCTTTCTTT.

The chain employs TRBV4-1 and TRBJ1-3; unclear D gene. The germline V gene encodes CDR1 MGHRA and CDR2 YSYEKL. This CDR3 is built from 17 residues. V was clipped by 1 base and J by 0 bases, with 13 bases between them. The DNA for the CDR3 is TGCGCCAGCAGCCAAGCTGTCTTGATCGCCTCTGGAAACACCATATATTTT. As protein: CASSQAVLIASGNTIYF.

CDR3 protein: CASRGLAGVQETQYF. The CDR3 DNA reads as TGTGCCAGCAGGGGACTAGCGGGAGTTCAAGAGACCCAGTACTTC. This rearrangement joins TRBV7-9 to TRBJ2-5; 14 bases agree with TRBD2. Germline-derived CDR1 and CDR2 are SEHNR and FQNEAQ (reference sequence). Trimming removed 6 bases from V and 2 bases from J; junction bases left unmatched: 2. The CDR3 totals 15 residues.

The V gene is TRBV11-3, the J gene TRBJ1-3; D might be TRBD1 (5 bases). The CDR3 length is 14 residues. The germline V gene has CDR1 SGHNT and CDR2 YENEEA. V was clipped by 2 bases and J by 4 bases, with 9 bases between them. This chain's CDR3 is CASSLRGTGNTIYF. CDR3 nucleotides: TGTGCCAGCAGCTTACGGGGGACGGGAAACACCATATATTTT.